The 19 T cell receptor beta chains given below trace back to one sample, sequenced in a study of T cell changes during pregnancy in multiple sclerosis. Method: immunoSEQ multiplex PCR; TCRdb's copy keeps in-frame clones and lacks some. The table lists fewer than 85,000 clones, just under 95% of them singletons. Sequencing was performed on peripheral blood, taken in the second trimester of pregnancy. Receptor source: a female donor with multiple sclerosis, enrolled in a pregnancy study.

The chain joins TRBV29-1 to TRBJ1-1, with 8 positions matching TRBD1. V shed 4 bases and J 4 bases; nucleotides not matched to a gene: 8. CDR3 size: 14 residues. Germline loops: CDR1 SQVTM, CDR2 ANQGSEA. DNA of the CDR3: TGCAGCGTTGCGCAGGGGGCGCGGAGCACTGAAGCTTTCTTT. This codes for CSVAQGARSTEAFF.

The CDR3 bases are TGTGCCAGCAGGGAACGGGCTGGGGCCAACGTCCTGACTTTC. Translating it yields CASRERAGANVLTF. The genes are TRBV6-1 and TRBJ2-6; no clear D gene. CDR3 size: 14 residues. V dropped 6 bases and J dropped 2 bases, with 8 bases sitting between them. Germline-derived CDR1 and CDR2 are MNHNS and SASEGT.

This clone appeared once. The chain combines TRBV7-9 with TRBJ1-1; 10 positions match TRBD1. Germline V gene lookup returns CDR1 SEHNR and CDR2 FQNEAQ (reference sequence). Trimming removed 5 bases from V and 10 bases from J; junction bases left unmatched: 7. The CDR3 covers 13 residues. The DNA for the CDR3 is TGTGCCAGCAGCCCCGGGACAGGGGTGGCAGCTTTCTTT. It translates to CASSPGTGVAAFF.

V usage is TRBV29-1 and J usage is TRBJ2-2; D gene unclear. Germline V gives CDR1 SQVTM, CDR2 ANQGSEA. This CDR3 is 12 amino acids long. The V gene lost 4 bases and the J gene lost 3 bases, with 6 bases spanning the gap. CDR3 sequence: CSVVPDTGELFF. The CDR3 DNA reads as TGCAGCGTTGTTCCAGACACCGGGGAGCTGTTTTTT.

V is TRBV5-5 and J is TRBJ2-2, with D perhaps TRBD1 (5 bases). With 0 bases removed from V and 4 bases from J, the gap between germline ends came to 10 bases. The length of the CDR3 is 15 residues. Looked up from germline, CDR1 is SGHKS and CDR2 is YYEKEE (reference sequence). The CDR3 DNA follows: TGTGCCAGCAGCTTGGGGGGCGTGAGCACCGGGGAGCTGTTTTTT. Translated, it gives CASSLGGVSTGELFF.

This clone turned up a few times. The rearrangement uses TRBV4-3 and TRBJ2-7; D remains unclear. The CDR3 is 14 residues long. V was pared by 0 bases and J by 7 bases, with 13 bases between. Germline V gene sequence: CDR1 LGHNA, CDR2 YSLEER. The CDR3 here is CASSQDPEAKEQYF. CDR3 coding DNA: TGCGCCAGCAGCCAAGATCCCGAAGCGAAGGAGCAGTACTTC.

V is TRBV28 and J is TRBJ1-1; 9 bases map to TRBD1. This CDR3 is built from 14 residues. J lost 7 bases, V lost 6 bases, and 9 bases had no gene match. Germline loops: CDR1 MDHEN, CDR2 SYDVKM. In DNA form, the CDR3 reads TGTGCCAGCAGGAAACAGGGGGCGCGGGGTGAAGCTTTCTTT. This translates into CASRKQGARGEAFF.

This clone has a single count. The chain has TRBV5-6 and TRBJ2-7; no clear D. CDR3 size: 14 residues. The V gene's germline CDR1 is SGHDT and CDR2 YYEEEE. V was cut by 0 bases and J by 1 base, with 8 bases left in between. CDR3 sequence (DNA): TGTGCCAGCAGCTTGGGACTTATTTCCTACGAGCAGTACTTC. This translates into CASSLGLISYEQYF.

The V gene is TRBV11-1, the J gene TRBJ2-5; 8 bases are a match to TRBD2. CDR1 is SGHAT and CDR2 is FQDESV in the germline V gene (reference sequence). After removal of 4 bases from V and 0 bases from J, the junction contained 13 bases not matched to a gene. The CDR3 is 18 residues long. CDR3 sequence reads: CASSYLHTSGSYQETQYF. The CDR3 DNA follows: TGTGCCAGCAGCTACCTCCACACTAGCGGATCATACCAAGAGACCCAGTACTTC.

The V gene is TRBV27, the J gene TRBJ1-2; 7 nucleotides line up with TRBD1. The CDR3 loop spans 13 amino acids. The ends lost 8 bases at V and 6 bases at J; junction bases unmatched: 9. CDR1 is MNHEY, CDR2 SMNVEV, per germline (reference sequence). The CDR3 is CASYGTAPDGYTF. CDR3 nucleotide sequence: TGTGCCAGCTACGGGACAGCCCCCGATGGCTACACCTTC.

This clone came up once. The chain combines TRBV10-1 with TRBJ2-1, with TRBD2 matching over 7 bases. The CDR3 totals 15 residues. From germline, CDR1 is WNHNN and CDR2 SYGVQD (reference sequence). With 8 bases clipped from V and 0 bases from J, the junction kept 7 bases outside the gene matches. CDR3 sequence reads: CASYLGGSSYNEQFF. Written as DNA, the CDR3 is TGCGCCAGCTATCTGGGGGGGAGCTCCTACAATGAGCAGTTCTTC.

The rearrangement joins TRBV4-1 to TRBJ2-1; TRBD2 matches at 11 bases. The germline V gene has CDR1 MGHRA and CDR2 YSYEKL. The CDR3 length is 20 residues. V shed 0 bases, J shed 5 bases, and the junction held 15 bases outside the gene matches. The CDR3 loop reads CASSQDRISGGALVDNEQFF. CDR3 DNA sequence: TGCGCCAGCAGCCAAGATCGGATTAGCGGGGGGGCGCTTGTCGACAATGAGCAGTTCTTC.

The rearrangement joins TRBV5-5 to TRBJ1-2; D gene ambiguous. CDR1 SGHKS and CDR2 YYEKEE come from the germline V gene (reference sequence). This CDR3 is 14 amino acids long. The V and J ends lost 0 bases and 2 bases respectively, with 8 bases between them. The CDR3 loop reads CASSLDSLNYGYTF. For the CDR3, the DNA is TGTGCCAGCAGCTTGGACAGTTTAAACTATGGCTACACCTTC.

V and J are TRBV6-1 and TRBJ2-7; TRBD1 matches at 7 bases. The CDR3 consists of 13 residues. The germline V gene encodes CDR1 MNHNS and CDR2 SASEGT. Germline trimming cut 5 bases from V and 2 bases from J; bases unmatched to any gene: 3. The CDR3 sequence: CASSNRGAYEQYF. CDR3 nucleotide sequence: TGTGCCAGCAGTAACAGGGGTGCCTACGAGCAGTACTTC.

V is TRBV7-8 and J is TRBJ1-2; possible D gene TRBD1, 5 bases. The ends were cut back, 3 bases at V and 7 bases at J, with 15 bases in the middle. This CDR3 contains 14 residues. Germline CDR1 reads SGHVS; CDR2 reads FQNEAQ. The CDR3 protein is CASSLGGLWGGYTF. In DNA form, the CDR3 reads TGTGCCAGCAGCTTGGGGGGACTCTGGGGTGGCTACACCTTC.

V and J are TRBV7-9 and TRBJ1-4; D might be TRBD1 (5 bases). Looked up from germline, CDR1 is SEHNR and CDR2 is FQNEAQ (reference sequence). The CDR3 is made up of 16 amino acids. The V and J ends lost 2 bases and 2 bases respectively, with 12 bases between them. CDR3: CASSLSGGLTNEKLFF. The CDR3 region has the DNA TGTGCCAGCAGCTTATCCGGGGGTTTGACTAATGAAAAACTGTTTTTT.

The chain employs TRBV10-2 and TRBJ2-5, with TRBD2 matching 8 bases. Germline assignment: CDR1 WSHSY and CDR2 SAAADI. Trimming at V came to 8 bases and at J to 5 bases, leaving 10 bases not matched to a gene. The CDR3 loop spans 14 amino acids. CDR3 region: CASLSGGGGETQYF. Written as DNA, the CDR3 is TGCGCCAGCCTCAGCGGGGGCGGAGGGGAGACCCAGTACTTC.

The chain combines TRBV27 with TRBJ1-1, with 9 bases fitting TRBD1. V lost 0 bases, J lost 10 bases, and 6 bases stayed unmatched. The V gene's germline CDR1 is MNHEY and CDR2 SMNVEV (reference sequence). CDR3 length equals 14 residues. The CDR3 bases are TGTGCCAGCAGTTTATCGATCGAGACAGGGGGAGCTTTCTTT. This encodes CASSLSIETGGAFF.

This clone has just one count. The rearrangement links TRBV28 to TRBJ1-5; TRBD1 is a possible D gene (5 bases). The CDR3 contains 16 residues. From germline, CDR1 is MDHEN and CDR2 SYDVKM. Trimming removed 8 bases from V and 6 bases from J, with 23 bases in between. The CDR3 here is CASFLGGPPRGQPQHF. The CDR3 coding sequence is TGTGCCAGCTTCTTAGGAGGGCCACCGAGGGGTCAGCCCCAGCATTTT.